Sequencing of this T cell receptor (beta chain) was carried out in a study of T-cell memory formation after mild COVID-19. Remarks on this clonotype: The antigen is not known.

Study-wide results and limits: Day 15 to 85 contracting clones showed balanced CD4/CD8; later expanders leaned CD4+. Among contracting clones, CD4+ were mainly CM/EM and CD8+ enriched in EMRA.

TCRdb re-called the 5' RACE reads with MiXCR, one entry per CDR3 protein. This table has about 180,000 distinct CDR3 sequences, roughly 16% appearing once. V dropped 1 base and J dropped 1; count of bases not matched to a gene: 6. CDR1 is SGDLS and CDR2 is YYNGEE in the germline V gene. The CDR3 is 16 amino acids. The J gene is TRBJ2-3, the V gene TRBV9, with 7 bases matching TRBD1. The receptor was derived from an adult woman who had mild COVID-19 (a few samples of this study predate the infection). Cell type and time point are not known. The specimen was PBMCs or a T cell subset sorted from them (not recorded which). This CDR3 reads CASSVNRGSGTDTQYF. DNA for the CDR3: TGTGCCAGCAGCGTAAACAGGGGTTCCGGCACAGATACGCAGTATTTT.